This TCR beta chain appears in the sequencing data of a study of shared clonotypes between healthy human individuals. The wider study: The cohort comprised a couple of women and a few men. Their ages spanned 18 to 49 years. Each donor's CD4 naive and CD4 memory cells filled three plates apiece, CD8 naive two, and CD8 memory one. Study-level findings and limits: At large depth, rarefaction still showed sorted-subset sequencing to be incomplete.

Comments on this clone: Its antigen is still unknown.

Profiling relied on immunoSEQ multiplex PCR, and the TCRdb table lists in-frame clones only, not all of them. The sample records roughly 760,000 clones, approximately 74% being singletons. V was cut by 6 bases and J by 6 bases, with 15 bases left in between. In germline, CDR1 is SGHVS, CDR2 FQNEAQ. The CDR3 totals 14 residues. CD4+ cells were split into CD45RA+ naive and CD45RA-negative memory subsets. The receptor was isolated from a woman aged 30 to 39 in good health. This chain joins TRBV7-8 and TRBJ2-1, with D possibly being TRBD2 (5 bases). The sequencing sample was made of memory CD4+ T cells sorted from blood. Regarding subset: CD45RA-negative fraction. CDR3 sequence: CASRRGLSLNEQFF. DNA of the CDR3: TGTGCCAGCAGACGAGGACTCTCCCTCAATGAGCAGTTCTTC.